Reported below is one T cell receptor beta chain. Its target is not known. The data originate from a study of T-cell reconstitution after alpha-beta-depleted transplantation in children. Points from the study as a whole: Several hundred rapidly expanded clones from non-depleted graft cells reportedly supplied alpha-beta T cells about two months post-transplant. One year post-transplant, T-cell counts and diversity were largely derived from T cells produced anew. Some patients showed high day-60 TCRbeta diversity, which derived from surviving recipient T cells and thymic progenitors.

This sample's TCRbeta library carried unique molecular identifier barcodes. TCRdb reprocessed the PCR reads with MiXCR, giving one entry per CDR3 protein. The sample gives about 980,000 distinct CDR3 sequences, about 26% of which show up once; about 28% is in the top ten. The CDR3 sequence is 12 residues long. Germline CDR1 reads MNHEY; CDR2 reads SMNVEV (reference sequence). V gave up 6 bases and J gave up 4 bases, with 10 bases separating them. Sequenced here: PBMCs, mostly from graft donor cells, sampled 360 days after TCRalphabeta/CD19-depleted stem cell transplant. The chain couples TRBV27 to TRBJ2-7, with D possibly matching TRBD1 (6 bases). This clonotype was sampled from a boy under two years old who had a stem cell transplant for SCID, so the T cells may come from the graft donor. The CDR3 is CASRGRGYEQYF. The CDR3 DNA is TGTGCCAGCAGGGGCAGGGGTTACGAGCAGTACTTC.